This TCR beta chain was observed in a study of cytomegalovirus exposure and HLA in healthy donors. Notes on the study in general: A prior analysis recorded that most TCR beta V segments were productive about 87% or about 30% of the time. Per published reports, the classifier diagnosed cytomegalovirus status with high specificity and sensitivity. When analyzed later, the rates of TCR association showed variation by HLA locus, with DRB1 the most and HLA-C the fewest.

V was clipped by 6 bases and J by 5 bases; unmatched bases: 9. This CDR3 spans 14 amino acids. The germline gives CDR1 MDHEN, CDR2 SYDVKM. PCR used 60 Vbeta primers and 13 Jbeta primers. Study processing details: An analysis performed later counted about 80 million unique TCR beta chains (roughly 11 million of them shared). TCRdb's copy holds only in-frame clones and misses some; the assay was immunoSEQ multiplex PCR. That table supplies the V and J calls and clone size; D and trimming were determined from the DNA. The sample records approximately 120,000 clones, around 77% being singletons. Comment on this clone: Its antigen is currently unknown.

This chain connects TRBV28 to TRBJ1-1, with 7 bases identical to TRBD1. What was sequenced was PBMCs. The receptor's source is a man over 45 in good health and CMV-seronegative. The CDR3 loop is CASSLGQVRTEAFF. The DNA for the CDR3 is TGTGCCAGCAGCCTCGGACAGGTCAGGACTGAAGCTTTCTTT.